This T cell receptor (beta chain) originates from a study of STAT3 mutations in large granular lymphocyte leukemia. CDR1 and CDR2 from the germline V gene are LGHNA and YSLEER. V was clipped by 6 bases and J by 0 bases; unmatched bases: 6. This CDR3 has 15 amino acids. As concerns this clone: Its matching antigen is unknown.

Assay used: immunoSEQ multiplex PCR; TCRdb lists only in-frame clones, some missing. The sample carries approximately 42,000 clones, about 81% recorded once. General study points: Some patients had dominant TCR clones larger than their STAT3 mutant burden. At least one immunodominant TCR beta clonotype appeared in every T-cell large granular lymphocyte leukemia patient.

This chain joins TRBV4-3 and TRBJ1-1; 8 bases are shared with TRBD1. Sequenced input: PBMCs. The origin of this receptor is a human donor with T large granular lymphocyte leukemia. Some clones in this sample may be carry-over from other donors' samples. The CDR3 here is CASRRTGTLNTEAFF. Here the CDR3 DNA reads TGCGCCAGCAGGCGGACAGGGACCCTGAACACTGAAGCTTTCTTT.